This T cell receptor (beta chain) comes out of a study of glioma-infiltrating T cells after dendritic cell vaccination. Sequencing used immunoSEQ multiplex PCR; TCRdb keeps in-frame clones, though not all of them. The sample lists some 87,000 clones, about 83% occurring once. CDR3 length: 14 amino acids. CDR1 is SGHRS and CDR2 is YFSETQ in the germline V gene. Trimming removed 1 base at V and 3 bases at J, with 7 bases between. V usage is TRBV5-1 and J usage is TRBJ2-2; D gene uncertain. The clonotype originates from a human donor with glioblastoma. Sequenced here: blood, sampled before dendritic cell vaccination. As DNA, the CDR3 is TGCGCCAGCAGCTTGCCACAGTACACCGGGGAGCTGTTTTTT. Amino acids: CASSLPQYTGELFF.